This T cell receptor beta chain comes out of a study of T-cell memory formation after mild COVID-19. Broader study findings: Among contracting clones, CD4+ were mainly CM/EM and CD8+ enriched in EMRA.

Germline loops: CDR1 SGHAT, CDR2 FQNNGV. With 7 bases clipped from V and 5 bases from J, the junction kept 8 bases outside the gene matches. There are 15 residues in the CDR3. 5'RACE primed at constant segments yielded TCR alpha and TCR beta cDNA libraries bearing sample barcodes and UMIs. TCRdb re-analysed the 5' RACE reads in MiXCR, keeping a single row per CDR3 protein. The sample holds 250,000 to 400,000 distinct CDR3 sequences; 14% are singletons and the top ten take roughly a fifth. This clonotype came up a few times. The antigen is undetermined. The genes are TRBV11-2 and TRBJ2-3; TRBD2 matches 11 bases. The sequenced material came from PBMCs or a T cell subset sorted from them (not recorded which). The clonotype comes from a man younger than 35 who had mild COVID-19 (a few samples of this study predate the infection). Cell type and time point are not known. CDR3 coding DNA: TGTGCCAGCATCACCCAGGGACTAGCGGTAGATACGCAGTATTTT. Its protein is CASITQGLAVDTQYF.